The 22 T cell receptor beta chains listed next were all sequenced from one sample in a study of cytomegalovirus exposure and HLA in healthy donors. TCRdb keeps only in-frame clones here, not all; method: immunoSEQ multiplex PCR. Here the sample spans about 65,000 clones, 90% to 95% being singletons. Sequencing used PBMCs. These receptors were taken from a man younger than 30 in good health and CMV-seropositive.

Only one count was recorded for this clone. CDR3 loop: CASRRQGNTEAFF. CDR3 nucleotide sequence: TGTGCCAGCAGAAGACAGGGGAACACTGAAGCTTTCTTT. J is TRBJ1-1 and V is TRBV6-1; TRBD1 agrees at 7 bases. With V trimmed by 6 bases and J by 1 base, 2 bases remained unmatched. The CDR3 extends over 13 amino acids. The germline CDR1 and CDR2 sequences are MNHNS and SASEGT.

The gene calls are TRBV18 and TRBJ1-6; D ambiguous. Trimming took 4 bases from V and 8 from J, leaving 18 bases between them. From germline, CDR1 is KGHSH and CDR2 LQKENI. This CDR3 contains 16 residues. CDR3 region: CASSQIPGLGDSPLHF. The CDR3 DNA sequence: TGTGCCAGCTCACAAATCCCCGGTCTCGGTGATTCACCCCTCCACTTT. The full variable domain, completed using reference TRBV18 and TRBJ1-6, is NAGVMQNPRHLVRRRGQEARLRCSPMKGHSHVYWYRQLPEEGLKFMVYLQKENIIDESGMPKERFSAEFPKEGPSILRIQQVVRGDSAAYFCASSQIPGLGDSPLHFGNGTRLTVT.

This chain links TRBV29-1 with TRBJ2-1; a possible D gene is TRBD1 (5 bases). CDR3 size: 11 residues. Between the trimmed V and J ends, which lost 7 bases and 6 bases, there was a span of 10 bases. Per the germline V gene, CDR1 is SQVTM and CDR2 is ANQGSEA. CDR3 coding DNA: TGCAGCGCCGACAGATCCAATGAGCAGTTCTTC. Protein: CSADRSNEQFF.

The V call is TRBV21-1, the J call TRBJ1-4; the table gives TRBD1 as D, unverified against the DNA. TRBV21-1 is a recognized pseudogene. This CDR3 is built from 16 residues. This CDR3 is CASSKGSTDSNEKLFF. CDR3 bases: TGTGCCAGCAGCAAAGGATCGACAGATTCTAATGAAAAACTGTTTTTT.

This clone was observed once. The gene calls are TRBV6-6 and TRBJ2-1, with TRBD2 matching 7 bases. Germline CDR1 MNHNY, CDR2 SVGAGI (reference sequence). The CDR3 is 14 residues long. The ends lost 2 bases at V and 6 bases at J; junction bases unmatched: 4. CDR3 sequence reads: CASSYPTSANEQFF. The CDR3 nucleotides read TGTGCCAGCAGTTACCCCACTAGCGCCAATGAGCAGTTCTTC.

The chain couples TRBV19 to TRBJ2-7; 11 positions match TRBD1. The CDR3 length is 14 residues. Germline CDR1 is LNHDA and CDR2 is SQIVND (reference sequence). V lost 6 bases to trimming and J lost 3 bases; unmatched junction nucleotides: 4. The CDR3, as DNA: TGTGCCAGTAGCCCGGGACAGGGGGTCTACGAGCAGTACTTC. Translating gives CASSPGQGVYEQYF.

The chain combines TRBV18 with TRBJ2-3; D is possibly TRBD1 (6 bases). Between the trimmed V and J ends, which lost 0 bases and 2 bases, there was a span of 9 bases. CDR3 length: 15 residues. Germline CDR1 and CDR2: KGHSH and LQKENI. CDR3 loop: CASSPPRGTTDTQYF. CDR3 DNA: TGTGCCAGCTCACCACCGAGGGGGACCACAGATACGCAGTATTTT.

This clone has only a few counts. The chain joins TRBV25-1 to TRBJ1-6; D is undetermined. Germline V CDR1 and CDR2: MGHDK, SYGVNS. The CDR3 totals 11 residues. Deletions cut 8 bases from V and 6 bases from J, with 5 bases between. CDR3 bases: TGTGCCAGCGGAGTTAATTCACCCCTCCACTTT. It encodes CASGVNSPLHF.

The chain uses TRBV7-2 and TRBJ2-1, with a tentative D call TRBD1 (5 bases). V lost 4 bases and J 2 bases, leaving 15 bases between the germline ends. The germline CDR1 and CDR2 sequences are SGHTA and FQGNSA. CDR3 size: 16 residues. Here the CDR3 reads CASSSQRGPTYNEQFF. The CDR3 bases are TGTGCCAGCAGCTCACAAAGGGGTCCTACCTACAATGAGCAGTTCTTC.

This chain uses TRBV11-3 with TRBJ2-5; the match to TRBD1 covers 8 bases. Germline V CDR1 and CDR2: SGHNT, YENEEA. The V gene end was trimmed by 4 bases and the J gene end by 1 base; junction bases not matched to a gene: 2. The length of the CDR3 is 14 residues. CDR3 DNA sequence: TGTGCCAGCAGCTCCAGGGGGCCCCAAGAGACCCAGTACTTC. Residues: CASSSRGPQETQYF. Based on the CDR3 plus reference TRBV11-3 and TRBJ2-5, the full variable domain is EAGVVQSPRYKIIEKKQPVAFWCNPISGHNTLYWYLQNLGQGPELLIRYENEEAVDDSQLPKDRFSAERLKGVDSTLKIQPAELGDSAVYLCASSSRGPQETQYFGPGTRLLVL.

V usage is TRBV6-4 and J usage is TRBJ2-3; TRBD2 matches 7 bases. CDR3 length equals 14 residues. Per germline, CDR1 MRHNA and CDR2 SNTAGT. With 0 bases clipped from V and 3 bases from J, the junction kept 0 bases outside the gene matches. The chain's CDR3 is CASSDSRETDTQYF. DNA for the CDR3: TGTGCCAGCAGTGACTCGCGGGAGACAGATACGCAGTATTTT.

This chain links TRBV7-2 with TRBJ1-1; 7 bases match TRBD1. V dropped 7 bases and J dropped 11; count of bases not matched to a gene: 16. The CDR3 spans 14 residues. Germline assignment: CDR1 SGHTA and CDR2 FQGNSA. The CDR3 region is CASKTGRGNLRAFF. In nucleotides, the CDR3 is TGTGCCAGCAAAACGGGCAGGGGGAACCTGAGGGCTTTCTTT.

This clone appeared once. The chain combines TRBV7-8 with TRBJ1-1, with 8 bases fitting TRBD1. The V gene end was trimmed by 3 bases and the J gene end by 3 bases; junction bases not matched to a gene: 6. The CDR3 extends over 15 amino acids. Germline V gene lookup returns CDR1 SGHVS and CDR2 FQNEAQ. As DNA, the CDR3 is TGTGCCAGCAGCTTCGACAGGGGTGGCGACACTGAAGCTTTCTTT. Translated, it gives CASSFDRGGDTEAFF.

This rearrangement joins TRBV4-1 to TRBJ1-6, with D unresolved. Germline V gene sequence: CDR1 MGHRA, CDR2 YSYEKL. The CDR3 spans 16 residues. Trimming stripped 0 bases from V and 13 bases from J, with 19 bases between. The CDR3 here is CASSQDGLLYRSPLHF. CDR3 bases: TGCGCCAGCAGCCAAGATGGACTCTTATACCGTTCTCCCCTCCACTTT.

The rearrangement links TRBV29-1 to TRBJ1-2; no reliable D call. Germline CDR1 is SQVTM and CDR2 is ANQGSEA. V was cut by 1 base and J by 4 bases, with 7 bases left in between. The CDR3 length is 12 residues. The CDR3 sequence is CSVEASGYGYTF. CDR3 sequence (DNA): TGCAGCGTTGAAGCGAGTGGCTATGGCTACACCTTC. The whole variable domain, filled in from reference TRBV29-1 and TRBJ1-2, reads SAVISQKPSRDICQRGTSLTIQCQVDSQVTMMFWYRQQPGQSLTLIATANQGSEATYESGFVIDKFPISRPNLTFSTLTVSNMSPEDSSIYLCSVEASGYGYTFGSGTRLTVV.

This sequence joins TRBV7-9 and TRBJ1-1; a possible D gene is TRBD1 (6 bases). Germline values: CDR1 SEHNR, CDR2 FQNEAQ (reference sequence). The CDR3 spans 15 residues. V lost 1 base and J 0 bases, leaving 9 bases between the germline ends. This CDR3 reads CASSLEGTMNTEAFF. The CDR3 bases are TGTGCCAGCAGCTTAGAGGGGACAATGAACACTGAAGCTTTCTTT. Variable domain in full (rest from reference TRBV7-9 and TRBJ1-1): DTGVSQNPRHKITKRGQNVTFRCDPISEHNRLYWYRQTLGQGPEFLTYFQNEAQLEKSRLLSDRFSAERPKGSFSTLEIQRTEQGDSAMYLCASSLEGTMNTEAFFGQGTRLTVV.

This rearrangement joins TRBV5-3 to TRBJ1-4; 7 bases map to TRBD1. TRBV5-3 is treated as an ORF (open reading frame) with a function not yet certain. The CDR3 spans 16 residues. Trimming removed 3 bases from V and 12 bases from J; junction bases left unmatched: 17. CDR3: CARSSPPTGSLLELFF. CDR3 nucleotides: TGTGCCAGAAGCTCCCCCCCGACAGGGTCCCTCCTAGAACTGTTTTTT.

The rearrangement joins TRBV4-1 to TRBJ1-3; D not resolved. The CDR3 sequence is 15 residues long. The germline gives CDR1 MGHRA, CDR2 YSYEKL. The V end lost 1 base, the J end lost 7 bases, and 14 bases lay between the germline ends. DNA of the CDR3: TGCGCCAGCAGCCAAGCTTTAGGACTCTCGAACACCATATATTTT. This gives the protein CASSQALGLSNTIYF.

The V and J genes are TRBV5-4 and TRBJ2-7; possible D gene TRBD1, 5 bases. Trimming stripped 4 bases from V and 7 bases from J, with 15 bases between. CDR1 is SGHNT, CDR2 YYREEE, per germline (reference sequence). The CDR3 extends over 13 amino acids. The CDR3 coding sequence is TGTGCCAGCAGCGCGGCGTCCAGGGTGGAGCAGTACTTC. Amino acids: CASSAASRVEQYF.

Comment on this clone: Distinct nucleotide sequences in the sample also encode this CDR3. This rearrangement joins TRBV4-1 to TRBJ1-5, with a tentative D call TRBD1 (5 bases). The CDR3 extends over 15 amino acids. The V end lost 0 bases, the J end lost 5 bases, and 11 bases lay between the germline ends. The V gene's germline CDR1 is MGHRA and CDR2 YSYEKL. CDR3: CASSQDGGEDQPQHF. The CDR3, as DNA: TGCGCCAGCAGCCAAGATGGGGGGGAGGATCAGCCCCAGCATTTT.

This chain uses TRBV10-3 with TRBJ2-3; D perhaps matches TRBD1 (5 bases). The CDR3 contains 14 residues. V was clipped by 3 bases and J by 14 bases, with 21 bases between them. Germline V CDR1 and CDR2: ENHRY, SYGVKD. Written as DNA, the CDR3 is TGTGCCATCAGTGAAGGGGCCCAACAGTTGGGTTGGTATTTT. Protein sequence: CAISEGAQQLGWYF.

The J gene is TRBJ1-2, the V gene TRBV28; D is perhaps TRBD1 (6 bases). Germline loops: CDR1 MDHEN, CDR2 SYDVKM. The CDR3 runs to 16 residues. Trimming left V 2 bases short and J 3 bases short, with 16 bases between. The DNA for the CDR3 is TGTGCCAGCAGTTTACCCTCACGGACAGCGGACTATGGCTACACCTTC. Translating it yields CASSLPSRTADYGYTF.